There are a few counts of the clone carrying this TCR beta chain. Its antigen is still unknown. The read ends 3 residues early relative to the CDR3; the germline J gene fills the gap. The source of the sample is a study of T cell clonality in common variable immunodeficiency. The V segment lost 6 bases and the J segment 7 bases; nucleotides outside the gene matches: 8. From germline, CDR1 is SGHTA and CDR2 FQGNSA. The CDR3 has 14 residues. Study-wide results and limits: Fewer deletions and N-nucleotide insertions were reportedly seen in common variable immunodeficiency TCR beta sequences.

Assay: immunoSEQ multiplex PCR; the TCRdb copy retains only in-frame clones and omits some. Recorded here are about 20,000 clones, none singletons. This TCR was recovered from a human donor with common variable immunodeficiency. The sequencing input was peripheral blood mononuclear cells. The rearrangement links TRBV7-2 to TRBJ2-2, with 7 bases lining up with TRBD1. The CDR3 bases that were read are TGTGCCAGCAGTTCCGACAGGGCAATCGGGGAG. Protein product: CASSSDRAIGE. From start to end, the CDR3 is CASSSDRAIGELFF.